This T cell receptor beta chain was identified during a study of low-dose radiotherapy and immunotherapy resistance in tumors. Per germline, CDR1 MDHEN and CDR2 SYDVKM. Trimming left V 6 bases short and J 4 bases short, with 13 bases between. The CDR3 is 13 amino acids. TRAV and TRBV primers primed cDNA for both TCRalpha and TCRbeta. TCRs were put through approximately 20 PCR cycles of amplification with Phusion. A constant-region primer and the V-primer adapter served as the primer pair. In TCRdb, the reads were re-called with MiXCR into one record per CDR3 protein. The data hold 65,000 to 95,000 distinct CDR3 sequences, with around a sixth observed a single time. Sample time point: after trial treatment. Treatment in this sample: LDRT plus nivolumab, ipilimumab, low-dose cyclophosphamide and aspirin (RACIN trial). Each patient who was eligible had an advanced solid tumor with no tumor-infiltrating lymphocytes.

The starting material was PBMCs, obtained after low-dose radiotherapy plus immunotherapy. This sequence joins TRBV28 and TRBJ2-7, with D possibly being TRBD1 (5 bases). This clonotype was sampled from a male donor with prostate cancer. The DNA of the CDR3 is TGTGCCAGCAGGCGCCAGGGTACGTACGAGCAGTACTTC. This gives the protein CASRRQGTYEQYF.